Below are 20 T cell receptor beta chains sequenced from a single sample in a study of early T cells in non-severe SARS-CoV-2 infection. TCRdb re-derived calls from the 5' RACE reads in MiXCR, one entry per CDR3 protein. The sample has under 140,000 distinct CDR3 sequences; about 12% are singletons. The sequencing here drew on whole blood, taken at baseline. Source of these receptors: an adult who was a healthcare worker with PCR-confirmed SARS-CoV-2 infection or an uninfected control (not recorded which).

The sample holds many counts of this clonotype. CDR3 sequence: CSADRGVDNSPLHF. CDR3 DNA: TGCAGTGCGGATCGCGGGGTGGATAATTCACCCCTCCACTTT. The chain couples TRBV20-1 to TRBJ1-6; no definite D call. V shed 6 bases and J shed 5 bases, with 14 bases lying between them. Germline V gene sequence: CDR1 DFQATT, CDR2 SNEGSKA (reference sequence). The CDR3 length is 14 residues.

The chain links TRBV7-9 to TRBJ2-1, with D unclear. The CDR3 extends over 12 amino acids. V lost 11 bases, J lost 1 base, and 9 bases lay in between. The germline gives CDR1 SEHNR, CDR2 FQNEAQ (reference sequence). For the CDR3, the DNA is TGTGCCGCGACTCCATCCTACAATGAGCAGTTCTTC. This translates into CAATPSYNEQFF.

V is TRBV7-9 and J is TRBJ2-1, with TRBD1 identical over 9 bases. This CDR3 is 16 amino acids long. The trim removed 5 bases at V and 1 base at J, leaving 6 bases unmatched. Germline CDR1 SEHNR, CDR2 FQNEAQ (reference sequence). CDR3 protein: CASSRTGVGSYNEQFF. CDR3 sequence (DNA): TGTGCCAGCAGCCGGACAGGGGTTGGGTCCTACAATGAGCAGTTCTTC.

In this sample, this clonotype turned up a few times. This sequence joins TRBV5-1 and TRBJ2-7, with 8 bases lining up with TRBD1. V lost 4 bases and J lost 6; bases outside the gene matches: 9. From germline, CDR1 is SGHRS and CDR2 YFSETQ. The CDR3 contains 14 residues. CDR3 nucleotides: TGCGCCAGCAGCGCGGGACAGGCAAGGGTCGAGCAGTACTTC. It encodes CASSAGQARVEQYF. Full variable domain (remainder filled in from reference TRBV5-1 and TRBJ2-7): KAGVTQTPRYLIKTRGQQVTLSCSPISGHRSVSWYQQTPGQGLQFLFEYFSETQRNKGNFPGRFSGRQFSNSRSEMNVSTLELGDSALYLCASSAGQARVEQYFGPGTRLTVT.

This rearrangement joins TRBV7-2 to TRBJ1-2; D may be TRBD1 (5 bases). The germline V gene encodes CDR1 SGHTA and CDR2 FQGNSA. V lost 7 bases, J lost 3 bases, and 12 bases lay in between. The CDR3 sequence is 13 residues long. The CDR3 is CASIPDIYYGYTF. CDR3 DNA: TGTGCCAGCATCCCGGACATTTACTATGGCTACACCTTC.

This rearrangement joins TRBV5-1 to TRBJ1-6, with a tentative D call TRBD1 (6 bases). The germline V gene has CDR1 SGHRS and CDR2 YFSETQ. Between the trimmed V and J ends, which lost 0 bases and 6 bases, there was a span of 13 bases. The CDR3 consists of 16 residues. CDR3 sequence reads: CASSLEAGEINSPLHF. The CDR3, as DNA: TGCGCCAGCAGCTTGGAGGCAGGGGAAATTAATTCACCCCTCCACTTT.

There are a few counts of this clonotype. The genes are TRBV4-1 and TRBJ2-1; D might be TRBD2 (5 bases). Trimming removed 3 bases at V and 7 bases at J, with 13 bases between. The germline V gene has CDR1 MGHRA and CDR2 YSYEKL. CDR3 length: 14 amino acids. CDR3 sequence: CASSHRLTGNEQFF. The CDR3 nucleotides are TGCGCCAGCAGCCACCGACTTACGGGGAATGAGCAGTTCTTC.

V and J are TRBV12-3 or TRBV12-4 and TRBJ2-7; 10 positions match TRBD1. This CDR3 comprises 16 residues. Trimming removed 4 bases from V and 4 bases from J; junction bases left unmatched: 10. The CDR3 coding sequence is TGTGCCAGCAGTTCGCTTGACAGGGGGCTGTGGTACGAGCAGTACTTC. Its translation: CASSSLDRGLWYEQYF.

This clonotype has just a few counts. The chain recombines TRBV27 with TRBJ1-2; 7 nucleotides agree with TRBD1. CDR3 length: 15 amino acids. V lost 3 bases, J lost 6 bases, and 10 bases stayed unmatched. The germline V gene encodes CDR1 MNHEY and CDR2 SMNVEV (reference sequence). The CDR3 coding sequence is TGTGCCAGCAGTTTTGCCCTGACAGGGATCGATGGCTACACCTTC. This codes for CASSFALTGIDGYTF.

The CDR3 DNA follows: TGTGCCAGCTCAGGACTTAGAGAGAACACCGGGGAGCTGTTTTTT. Protein: CASSGLRENTGELFF. The V and J genes are TRBV18 and TRBJ2-2; D might be TRBD2 (5 bases). The length of the CDR3 is 15 residues. Germline V lookup: CDR1 KGHSH, CDR2 LQKENI. The germline V and J ends were trimmed by 5 bases and 1 base, with 11 bases remaining between them. The full variable domain, rest sourced from reference TRBV18 and TRBJ2-2, is NAGVMQNPRHLVRRRGQEARLRCSPMKGHSHVYWYRQLPEEGLKFMVYLQKENIIDESGMPKERFSAEFPKEGPSILRIQQVVRGDSAAYFCASSGLRENTGELFFGEGSRLTVL.

The DNA for the CDR3 is TGTGCCAGCAGTTTATGGGGCTCGGGACTTCACTATGGCTACACCTTC. Its protein product is CASSLWGSGLHYGYTF. The chain recombines TRBV28 with TRBJ1-2; D possibly corresponds to TRBD1 (5 bases). There are 16 residues in the CDR3. Germline values: CDR1 MDHEN, CDR2 SYDVKM. Trimming cost V 0 bases and J 3 bases, with 14 bases left between them.

Only a few counts were recorded for this clonotype. The chain recombines TRBV29-1 with TRBJ2-3, with D uncertain. Trimming shortened V by 3 bases and J by 2 bases, and 6 bases separated the two germline ends. Germline values: CDR1 SQVTM, CDR2 ANQGSEA. This CDR3 contains 12 residues. DNA for the CDR3: TGCAGCGTTGACGAAATCACAGATACGCAGTATTTT. Translating gives CSVDEITDTQYF.

The chain carries TRBV7-8 and TRBJ2-7; 7 bases are a match to TRBD2. V trimming: 5 bases; J trimming: 0 bases; junction bases outside the gene matches: 7. The CDR3 extends over 15 amino acids. Germline V gene data show CDR1 as SGHVS and CDR2 as FQNEAQ. As DNA, the CDR3 is TGTGCCAGCAGCCGTACTAGCGCTAGCTCCTACGAGCAGTACTTC. Translation gives CASSRTSASSYEQYF.

The chain employs TRBV5-1 and TRBJ2-7; D perhaps matches TRBD2 (5 bases). CDR1 and CDR2 (germline): SGHRS, YFSETQ. Trimming shortened V by 4 bases and J by 3 bases, and 14 bases separated the two germline ends. The CDR3 consists of 14 residues. The CDR3 nucleotides are TGCGCCAGCAGCAAAGCAGCCGGACTCTACGAGCAGTACTTC. Translated, it gives CASSKAAGLYEQYF.

This clonotype was picked up a small number of times. The chain employs TRBV7-6 and TRBJ2-1, with D perhaps matching TRBD1 or TRBD2 (5 bases each). Germline loops: CDR1 SGHVS, CDR2 FNYEAQ. The CDR3 totals 19 residues. Deletions cut 2 bases from V and 3 bases from J, with 23 bases between. In nucleotides, the CDR3 is TGTGCCAGCAGCTTATCCCGCCCAGGGAGTAATAGCCTCTACAATGAGCAGTTCTTC. Residues: CASSLSRPGSNSLYNEQFF.

The chain carries TRBV20-1 and TRBJ1-2; D is uncertain. V lost 0 bases and J 0 bases, leaving 17 bases between the germline ends. The germline gives CDR1 DFQATT, CDR2 SNEGSKA (reference sequence). This CDR3 has 17 residues. CDR3 in DNA: TGCAGTGCTAGAGATCCGACGGGTCCGGGAGCTAACTATGGCTACACCTTC. Translated: CSARDPTGPGANYGYTF.

This rearrangement joins TRBV3-1 to TRBJ1-1; D is possibly TRBD1 (5 bases). CDR3 length: 14 residues. V was clipped by 0 bases and J by 5 bases, with 10 bases between them. CDR1 is LGHDT, CDR2 YNNKEL, per germline (reference sequence). CDR3 protein: CASSQDYWGTEAFF. CDR3 nucleotide sequence: TGTGCCAGCAGCCAAGATTATTGGGGGACTGAAGCTTTCTTT.

The rearrangement uses TRBV20-1 and TRBJ1-1, with 7 bases matching TRBD1. Losses at the gene ends were 2 bases for V and 1 base for J; bases not matched to a gene: 4. Germline CDR1 and CDR2: DFQATT and SNEGSKA (reference sequence). The CDR3 contains 14 residues. CDR3 amino acids: CSARTGASNTEAFF. The CDR3 DNA follows: TGCAGTGCTAGAACAGGGGCTTCGAACACTGAAGCTTTCTTT.

The chain combines TRBV18 with TRBJ1-4; no reliable D call. Germline V gives CDR1 KGHSH, CDR2 LQKENI. The CDR3 is 15 amino acids. The V end lost 3 bases, the J end lost 8 bases, and 16 bases lay between the germline ends. The CDR3 sequence is CASSPLAGVDEKLFF. The CDR3 DNA reads TGTGCCAGCTCACCCCTAGCCGGGGTCGACGAAAAACTGTTTTTT.

The rearrangement joins TRBV20-1 to TRBJ2-7; weak D call: TRBD1 (6 bases). Between the trimmed V and J ends, which lost 3 bases and 3 bases, there was a span of 15 bases. The CDR3 has 14 residues. In germline, CDR1 is DFQATT, CDR2 SNEGSKA (reference sequence). The CDR3 coding sequence is TGCAGTGCTAGGCGGCAGGGGTTAAGCTACGAGCAGTACTTC. Its protein is CSARRQGLSYEQYF.